These T cell receptor beta chains were read from a single sample in a study of blood T cell repertoires in COVID-19. Here immunoSEQ multiplex PCR was the method, and the copy in TCRdb shows in-frame clones only, minus some. Of some 110,000 clones listed, about 88% are singletons. What was sequenced was peripheral blood. These TCRs come from a man aged 35 to 55 with acute or convalescent COVID-19. Each CDR3 is given with its conserved first and last residue. A D gene is named only where the DNA matches it firmly. Expanded clones get a size class; other rows say once, few or many, or leave the size out.

J gene | D gene | clone size | V gene | CDR3 protein | CDR3 DNA
TRBJ1-2 | . | . | TRBV6-5 | CASSYSDSASGGYTF | TGTGCCAGCAGTTACTCGGATTCGGCGTCGGGGGGCTACACCTTC
TRBJ1-3 | TRBD1 | . | TRBV5-8 | CASSSPRQGAGNTIYF | TGTGCCAGCAGCTCGCCCAGACAGGGGGCTGGAAACACCATATATTTT
TRBJ2-5 | . | . | TRBV15 | CATSNPPREETQYF | TGTGCCACCAGCAACCCCCCCCGCGAAGAGACCCAGTACTTC
TRBJ1-6 | . | once | TRBV18 | CASSPFPNSPLHF | TGTGCCAGCTCACCCTTTCCCAATTCACCCCTCCACTTT
TRBJ2-1 | . | . | TRBV7-9 | CASSPGGASSYNEQFF | TGTGCCAGCAGCCCGGGGGGCGCGAGCTCCTACAATGAGCAGTTCTTC
TRBJ2-5 | TRBD2 | few | TRBV7-2 | CASSFSSGGETQYF | TGTGCCAGCAGCTTCTCTAGCGGGGGGGAGACCCAGTACTTC
TRBJ2-5 | TRBD1 | . | TRBV5-1 | CASSSTGEETQYF | TGCGCCAGCAGCTCGACAGGGGAAGAGACCCAGTACTTC
TRBJ2-3 | TRBD2 | . | TRBV6-5 | CASTGTSGSGGTQYF | TGTGCCAGCACTGGGACTAGCGGGAGTGGTGGTACGCAGTATTTT
TRBJ2-7 | TRBD2 | few | TRBV2 | CASSSGLARLPYEQYF | TGTGCCAGCAGTTCCGGACTAGCGCGATTACCCTACGAGCAGTACTTC
TRBJ2-1 | . | . | TRBV25-1 | CASSVLGGSYNEQFF | TGTGCCAGCAGTGTCCTAGGGGGTAGCTACAATGAGCAGTTCTTC
TRBJ2-1 | TRBD2 | . | TRBV6-6 | CASRIAGRGDEQFF | TGTGCCAGCAGAATAGCGGGTAGAGGAGATGAGCAGTTCTTC
TRBJ1-2 | . | . | TRBV18 | CASSPREGDGYTF | TGTGCCAGCTCACCACGTGAAGGGGATGGCTACACCTTC
TRBJ2-5 | TRBD2 | . | TRBV19 | CASSPGLAVYQETQYF | TGTGCCAGTAGTCCGGGACTAGCGGTGTACCAAGAGACCCAGTACTTC
TRBJ1-5 | . | . | TRBV29-1 | CSVTVQGSRNQPQHF | TGCAGCGTTACGGTTCAGGGATCCCGCAATCAGCCCCAGCATTTT
TRBJ2-2 | . | . | TRBV7-2 | CASSLRGGVTGELFF | TGTGCCAGCAGCTTGCGCGGGGGCGTGACCGGGGAGCTGTTTTTT
TRBJ2-2 | TRBD2 | once | TRBV27 | CASRPSSGSWTGELFF | TGTGCCAGCAGACCCTCTAGCGGGAGTTGGACCGGGGAGCTGTTTTTT
TRBJ2-1 | . | once | TRBV5-4 | CASSLEGGAYNEQFF | TGTGCCAGCAGCTTGGAGGGGGGGGCCTACAATGAGCAGTTCTTC
TRBJ2-7 | . | . | TRBV12-3/TRBV12-4 | CASSLGATYEQYF | TGTGCCAGCAGTTTAGGCGCTACCTACGAGCAGTACTTC
TRBJ1-3 | TRBD1 | . | TRBV18 | CASSPPTGAGNTIYF | TGTGCCAGCTCACCCCCGACAGGGGCTGGAAACACCATATATTTT
TRBJ2-1 | . | few | TRBV7-2 | CASSLDGQGTYNEQFF | TGTGCCAGCAGCTTAGACGGGCAGGGGACCTACAATGAGCAGTTCTTC
TRBJ1-5 | . | . | TRBV7-9 | CASSSLVSNQPQHF | TGTGCCAGCAGCTCCCTCGTTAGCAATCAGCCCCAGCATTTT
TRBJ1-1 | . | once | TRBV12-3/TRBV12-4 | CASMRNTEAFF | TGTGCCAGCATGAGGAACACTGAAGCTTTCTTT
TRBJ1-2 | . | . | TRBV5-6 | CASSLWPGVNYGYTF | TGTGCCAGCAGCTTGTGGCCAGGCGTCAACTATGGCTACACCTTC
TRBJ1-5 | TRBD1 | . | TRBV11-3 | CASSYDRESNQPQHF | TGTGCCAGCAGCTACGACAGGGAGAGCAATCAGCCCCAGCATTTT
TRBJ2-5 | TRBD2 | . | TRBV7-9 | CASQREMGQETQYF | TGTGCCAGTCAGCGGGAGATGGGGCAAGAGACCCAGTACTTC
TRBJ2-5 | . | . | TRBV28 | CASSYPRGAGETQYF | TGTGCCAGCAGTTACCCCCGGGGGGCGGGGGAGACCCAGTACTTC
TRBJ1-2 | . | . | TRBV29-1 | CSVEDLGARGYTF | TGCAGCGTTGAAGATCTAGGGGCGCGGGGCTACACCTTC
TRBJ2-7 | . | . | TRBV7-9 | CASNPGFLYEQYF | TGTGCCAGCAACCCGGGTTTCCTCTACGAGCAGTACTTC
TRBJ2-3 | TRBD1 | . | TRBV7-3 | CASSITAGGTDTQYF | TGTGCCAGCAGCATAACGGCAGGGGGAACAGATACGCAGTATTTT
TRBJ2-5 | . | . | TRBV7-3 | CASSLSGWEETQYF | TGTGCCAGCAGCTTAAGCGGGTGGGAAGAGACCCAGTACTTC
TRBJ2-3 | TRBD1 | . | TRBV7-6 | CASSLGRGPDTQYF | TGTGCCAGCTCCCTGGGCAGGGGGCCCGATACGCAGTATTTT
TRBJ1-5 | . | . | TRBV28 | CASNSARNQPQHF | TGTGCCAGCAACTCGGCGAGGAATCAGCCCCAGCATTTT
TRBJ2-1 | TRBD1 | . | TRBV28 | CASTSGGLLLLNEQFF | TGTGCCAGCACCTCAGGGGGCTTACTACTACTCAATGAGCAGTTCTTC
TRBJ2-5 | . | . | TRBV10-2 | CASSEGAGQRKTQYF | TGCGCCAGCAGTGAGGGGGCGGGACAGAGGAAGACCCAGTACTTC
TRBJ2-1 | . | . | TRBV9 | CASREDPSGAYNEQFF | TGTGCCAGCAGAGAGGACCCTTCCGGGGCCTACAATGAGCAGTTCTTC
TRBJ1-4 | . | . | TRBV12-1 | CASGPGDEKLFF | TGTGCCAGCGGACCGGGGGATGAAAAACTGTTTTTT
TRBJ1-5 | . | once | TRBV18 | CASSRGSQPQHF | TGTGCCAGCTCACGCGGGTCCCAGCCCCAGCATTTT
TRBJ1-2 | . | . | TRBV6-2/TRBV6-3 | CASSSRVRLGPNYGYTF | TGTGCCAGCAGTTCCCGGGTCCGACTAGGCCCTAACTATGGCTACACCTTC